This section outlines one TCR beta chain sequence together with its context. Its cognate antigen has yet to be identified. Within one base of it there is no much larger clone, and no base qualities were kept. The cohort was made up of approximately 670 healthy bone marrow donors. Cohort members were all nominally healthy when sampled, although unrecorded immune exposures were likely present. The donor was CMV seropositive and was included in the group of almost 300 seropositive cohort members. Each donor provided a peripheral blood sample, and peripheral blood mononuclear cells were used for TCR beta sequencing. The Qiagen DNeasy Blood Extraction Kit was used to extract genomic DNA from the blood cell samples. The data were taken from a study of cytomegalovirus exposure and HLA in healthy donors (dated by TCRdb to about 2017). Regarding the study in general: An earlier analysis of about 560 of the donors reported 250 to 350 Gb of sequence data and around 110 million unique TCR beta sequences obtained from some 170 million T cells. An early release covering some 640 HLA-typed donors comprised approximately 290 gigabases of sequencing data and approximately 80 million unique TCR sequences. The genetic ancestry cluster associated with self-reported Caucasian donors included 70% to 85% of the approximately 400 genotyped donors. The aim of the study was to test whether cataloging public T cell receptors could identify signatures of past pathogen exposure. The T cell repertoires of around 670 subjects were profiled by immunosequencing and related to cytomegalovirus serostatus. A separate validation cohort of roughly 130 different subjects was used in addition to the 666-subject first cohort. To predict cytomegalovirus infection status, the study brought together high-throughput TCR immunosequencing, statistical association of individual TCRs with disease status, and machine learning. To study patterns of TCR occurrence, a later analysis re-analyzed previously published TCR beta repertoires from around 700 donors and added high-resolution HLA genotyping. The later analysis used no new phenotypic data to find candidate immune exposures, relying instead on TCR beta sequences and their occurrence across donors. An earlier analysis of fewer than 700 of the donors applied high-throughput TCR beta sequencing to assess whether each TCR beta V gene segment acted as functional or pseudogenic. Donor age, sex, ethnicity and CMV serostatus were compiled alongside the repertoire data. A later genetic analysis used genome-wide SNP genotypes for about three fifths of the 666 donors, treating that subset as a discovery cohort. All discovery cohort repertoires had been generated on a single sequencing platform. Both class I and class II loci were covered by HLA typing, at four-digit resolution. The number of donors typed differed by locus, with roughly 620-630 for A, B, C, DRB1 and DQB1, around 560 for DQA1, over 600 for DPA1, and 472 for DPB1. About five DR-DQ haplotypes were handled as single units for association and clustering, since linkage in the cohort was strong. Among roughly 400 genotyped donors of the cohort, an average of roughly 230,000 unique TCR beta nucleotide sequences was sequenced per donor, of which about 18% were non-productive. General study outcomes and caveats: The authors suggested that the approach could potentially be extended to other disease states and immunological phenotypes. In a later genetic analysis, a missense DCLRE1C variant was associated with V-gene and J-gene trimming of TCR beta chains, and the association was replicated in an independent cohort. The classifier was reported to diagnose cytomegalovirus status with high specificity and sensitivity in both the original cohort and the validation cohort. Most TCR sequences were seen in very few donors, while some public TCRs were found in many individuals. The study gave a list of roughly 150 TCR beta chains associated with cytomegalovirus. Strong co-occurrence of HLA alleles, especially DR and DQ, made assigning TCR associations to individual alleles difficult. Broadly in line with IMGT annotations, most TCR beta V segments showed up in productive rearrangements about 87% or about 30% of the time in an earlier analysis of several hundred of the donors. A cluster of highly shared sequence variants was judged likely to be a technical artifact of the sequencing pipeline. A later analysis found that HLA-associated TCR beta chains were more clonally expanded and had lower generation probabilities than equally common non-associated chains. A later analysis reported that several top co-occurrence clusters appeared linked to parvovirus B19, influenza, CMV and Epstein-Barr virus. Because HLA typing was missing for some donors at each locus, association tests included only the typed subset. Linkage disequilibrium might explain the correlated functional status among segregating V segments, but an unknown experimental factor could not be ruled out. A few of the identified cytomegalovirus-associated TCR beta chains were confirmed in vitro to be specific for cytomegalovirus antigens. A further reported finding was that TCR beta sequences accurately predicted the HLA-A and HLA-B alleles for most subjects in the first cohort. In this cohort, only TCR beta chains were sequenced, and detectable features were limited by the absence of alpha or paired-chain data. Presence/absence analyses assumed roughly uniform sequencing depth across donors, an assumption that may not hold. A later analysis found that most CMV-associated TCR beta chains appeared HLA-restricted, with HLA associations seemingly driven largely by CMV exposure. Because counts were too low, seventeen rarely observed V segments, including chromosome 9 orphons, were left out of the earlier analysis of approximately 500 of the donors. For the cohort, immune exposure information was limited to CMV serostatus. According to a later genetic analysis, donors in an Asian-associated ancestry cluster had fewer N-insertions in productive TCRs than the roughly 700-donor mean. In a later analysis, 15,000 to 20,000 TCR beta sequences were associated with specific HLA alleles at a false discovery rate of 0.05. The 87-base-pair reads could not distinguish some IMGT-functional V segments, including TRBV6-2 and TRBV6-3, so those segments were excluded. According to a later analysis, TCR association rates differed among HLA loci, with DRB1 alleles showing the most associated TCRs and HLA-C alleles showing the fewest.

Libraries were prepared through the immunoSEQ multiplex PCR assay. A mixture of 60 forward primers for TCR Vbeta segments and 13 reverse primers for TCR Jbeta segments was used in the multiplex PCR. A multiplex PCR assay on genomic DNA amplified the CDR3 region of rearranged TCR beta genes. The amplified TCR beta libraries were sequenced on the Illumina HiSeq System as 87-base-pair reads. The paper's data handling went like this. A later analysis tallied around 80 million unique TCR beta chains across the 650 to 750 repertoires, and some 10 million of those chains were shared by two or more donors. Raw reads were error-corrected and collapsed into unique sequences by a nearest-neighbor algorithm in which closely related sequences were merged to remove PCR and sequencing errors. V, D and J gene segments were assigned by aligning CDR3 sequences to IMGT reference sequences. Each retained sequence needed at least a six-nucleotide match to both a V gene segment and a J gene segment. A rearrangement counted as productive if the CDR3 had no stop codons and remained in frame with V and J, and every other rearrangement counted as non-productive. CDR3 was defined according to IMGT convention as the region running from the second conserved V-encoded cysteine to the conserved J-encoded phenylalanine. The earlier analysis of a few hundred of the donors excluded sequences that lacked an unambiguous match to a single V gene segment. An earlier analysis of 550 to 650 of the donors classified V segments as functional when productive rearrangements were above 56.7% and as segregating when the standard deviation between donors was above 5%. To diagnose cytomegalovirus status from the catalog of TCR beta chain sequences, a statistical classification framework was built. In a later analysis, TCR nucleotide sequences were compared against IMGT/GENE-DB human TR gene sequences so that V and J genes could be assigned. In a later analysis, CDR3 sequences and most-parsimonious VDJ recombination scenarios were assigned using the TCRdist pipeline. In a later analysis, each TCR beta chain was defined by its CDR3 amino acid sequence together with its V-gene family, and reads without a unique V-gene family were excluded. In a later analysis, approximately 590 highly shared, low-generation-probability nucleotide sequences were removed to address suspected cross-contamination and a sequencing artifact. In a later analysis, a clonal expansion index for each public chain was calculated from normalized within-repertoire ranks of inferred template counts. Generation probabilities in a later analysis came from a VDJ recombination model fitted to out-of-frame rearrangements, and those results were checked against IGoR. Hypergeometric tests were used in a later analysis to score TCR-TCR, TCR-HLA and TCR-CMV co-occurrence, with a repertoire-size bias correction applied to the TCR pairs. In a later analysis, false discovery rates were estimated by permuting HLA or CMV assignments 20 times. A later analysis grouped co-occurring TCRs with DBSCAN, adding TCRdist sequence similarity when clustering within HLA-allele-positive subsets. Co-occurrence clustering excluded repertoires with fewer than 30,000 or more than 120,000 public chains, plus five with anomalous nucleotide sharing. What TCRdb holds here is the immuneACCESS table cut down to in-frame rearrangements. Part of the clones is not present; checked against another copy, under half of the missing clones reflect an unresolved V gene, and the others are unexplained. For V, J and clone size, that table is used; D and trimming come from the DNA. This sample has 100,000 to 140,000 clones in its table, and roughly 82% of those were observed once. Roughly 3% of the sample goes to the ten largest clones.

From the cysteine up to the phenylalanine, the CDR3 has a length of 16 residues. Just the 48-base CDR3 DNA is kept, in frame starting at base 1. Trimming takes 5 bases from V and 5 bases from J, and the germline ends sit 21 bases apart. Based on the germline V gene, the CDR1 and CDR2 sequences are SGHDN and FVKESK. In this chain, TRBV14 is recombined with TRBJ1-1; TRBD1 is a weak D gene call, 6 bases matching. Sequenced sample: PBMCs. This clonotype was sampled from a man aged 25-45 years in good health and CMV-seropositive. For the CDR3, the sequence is CASSTTGGARGTEAFF. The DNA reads TGTGCCAGCAGCACCACGGGGGGGGCGAGGGGAACTGAAGCTTTCTTT.